The sequence of this TCR beta chain was determined in a study of blood T cell repertoires in COVID-19. Study overall: Spain, Italy and the United States supplied samples that represented acute and convalescent COVID-19. T cells, B-cell-depleted T cells, or PBMCs provided the cDNA or gDNA that served as material.

In the original processing: Amplified reference gene primers provided the basis for estimating nucleated cell counts. The protocol was immunoSEQ multiplex PCR, while the TCRdb copy is restricted to in-frame clones and leaves out a portion. V and J calls and clone size follow that table, whereas D and trimming were derived from the DNA. The sample holds approximately 100,000 clones; approximately 89% are singletons and the top ten take under 14%. The CDR3 totals 13 residues. In germline, CDR1 is KGHSH, CDR2 LQKENI. The V end lost 3 bases, the J end lost 4 bases, and 8 bases lay between the germline ends. This clone was counted a few times.

The sample taken for sequencing was peripheral blood. The genes are TRBV18 and TRBJ2-3, with a tentative D call TRBD1 (6 bases). This receptor was taken from a woman aged 25 to 39 with acute or convalescent COVID-19. CDR3 sequence reads: CASSPGQSDTQYF. CDR3 in DNA: TGTGCCAGCTCACCCGGACAGTCAGATACGCAGTATTTT. Complete variable domain (other parts from reference TRBV18 and TRBJ2-3): NAGVMQNPRHLVRRRGQEARLRCSPMKGHSHVYWYRQLPEEGLKFMVYLQKENIIDESGMPKERFSAEFPKEGPSILRIQQVVRGDSAAYFCASSPGQSDTQYFGPGTRLTVL.